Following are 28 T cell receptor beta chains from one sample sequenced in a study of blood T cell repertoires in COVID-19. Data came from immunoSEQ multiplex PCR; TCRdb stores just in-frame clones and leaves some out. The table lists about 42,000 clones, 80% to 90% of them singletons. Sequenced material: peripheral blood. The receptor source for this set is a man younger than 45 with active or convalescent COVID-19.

CDR3 sequence (DNA): TGCGCCAGCAGTGAGAGTATTATGGCAGGGGGTAACACTGAAGCTTTCTTT. Encoded protein: CASSESIMAGGNTEAFF. This chain connects TRBV10-2 to TRBJ1-1, with 7 bases lining up with TRBD1. The CDR3 has 17 amino acids. Germline loops: CDR1 WSHSY, CDR2 SAAADI. V lost 2 bases and J lost 2; bases outside the gene matches: 11.

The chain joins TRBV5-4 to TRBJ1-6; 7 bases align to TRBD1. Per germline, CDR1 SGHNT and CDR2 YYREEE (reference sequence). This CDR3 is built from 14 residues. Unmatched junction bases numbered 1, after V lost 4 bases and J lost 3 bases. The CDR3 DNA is TGTGCCAGCAGCCCAGGGGGCTATAATTCACCCCTCCACTTT. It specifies CASSPGGYNSPLHF. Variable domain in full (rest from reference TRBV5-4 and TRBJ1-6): ETGVTQSPTHLIKTRGQQVTLRCSSQSGHNTVSWYQQALGQGPQFIFQYYREEENGRGNFPPRFSGLQFPNYSSELNVNALELDDSALYLCASSPGGYNSPLHFGNGTRLTVT.

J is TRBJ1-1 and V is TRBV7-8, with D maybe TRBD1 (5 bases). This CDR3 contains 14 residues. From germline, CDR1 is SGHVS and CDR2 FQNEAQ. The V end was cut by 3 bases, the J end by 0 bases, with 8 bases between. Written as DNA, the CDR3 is TGTGCCAGCAGCTTGACAGTCATGAACACTGAAGCTTTCTTT. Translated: CASSLTVMNTEAFF.

CDR3 residues: CASKEAFYGYTF. CDR3 nucleotides: TGTGCCAGTAAAGAGGCCTTCTATGGCTACACCTTC. The chain employs TRBV19 and TRBJ1-2, with D unclear. The CDR3 runs to 12 residues. Looked up from germline, CDR1 is LNHDA and CDR2 is SQIVND (reference sequence). Trimming cost V 7 bases and J 4 bases, with 10 bases left between them.

The CDR3 region is CASRHGGPYGDTQYF. For the CDR3, the DNA is TGTGCCAGCCGACACGGCGGGCCTTATGGAGATACGCAGTATTTT. V and J are TRBV6-5 and TRBJ2-3, with D maybe TRBD2 (5 bases). V gave up 8 bases and J gave up 5 bases, with 20 bases separating them. The CDR3 spans 15 residues. From germline, CDR1 is MNHEY and CDR2 SVGAGI.

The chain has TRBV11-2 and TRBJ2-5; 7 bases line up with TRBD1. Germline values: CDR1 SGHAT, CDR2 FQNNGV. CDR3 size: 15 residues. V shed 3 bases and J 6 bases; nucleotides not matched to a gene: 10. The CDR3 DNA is TGTGCCAGCAGCTTGGGCCTACAGGGGTCGCAGACCCAGTACTTC. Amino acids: CASSLGLQGSQTQYF.

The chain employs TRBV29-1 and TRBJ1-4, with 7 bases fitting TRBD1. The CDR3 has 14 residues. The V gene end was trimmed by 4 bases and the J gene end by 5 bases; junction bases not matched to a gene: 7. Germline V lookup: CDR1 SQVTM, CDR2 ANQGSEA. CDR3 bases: TGCAGCGTTGTTGTTGGGACAGCAAATGAAAAACTGTTTTTT. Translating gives CSVVVGTANEKLFF.

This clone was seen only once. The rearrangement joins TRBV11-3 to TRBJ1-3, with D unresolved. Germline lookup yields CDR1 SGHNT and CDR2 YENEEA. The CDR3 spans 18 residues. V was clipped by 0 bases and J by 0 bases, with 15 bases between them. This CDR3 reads CASSLDQEGRTSGNTIYF. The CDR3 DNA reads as TGTGCCAGCAGCTTAGATCAGGAGGGCAGAACCTCTGGAAACACCATATATTTT.

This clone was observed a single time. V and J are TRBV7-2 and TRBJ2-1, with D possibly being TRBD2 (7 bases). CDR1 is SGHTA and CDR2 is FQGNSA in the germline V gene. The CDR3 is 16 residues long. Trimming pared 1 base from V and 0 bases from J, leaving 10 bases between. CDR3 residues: CASSLGGGPSYNEQFF. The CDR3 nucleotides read TGTGCCAGCAGCTTAGGGGGGGGGCCCTCCTACAATGAGCAGTTCTTC.

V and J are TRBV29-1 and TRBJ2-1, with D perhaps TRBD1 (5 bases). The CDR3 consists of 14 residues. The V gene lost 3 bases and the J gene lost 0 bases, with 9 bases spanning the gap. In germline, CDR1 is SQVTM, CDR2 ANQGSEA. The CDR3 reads CSVEQGNSYNEQFF. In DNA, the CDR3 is TGCAGCGTTGAGCAGGGCAACTCCTACAATGAGCAGTTCTTC.

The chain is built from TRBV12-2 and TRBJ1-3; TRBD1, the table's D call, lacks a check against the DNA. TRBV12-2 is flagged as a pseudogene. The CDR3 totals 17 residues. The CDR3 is CASRLTTQGADFYTIYF. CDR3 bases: TGTGCAAGTCGCTTAACGACGCAGGGGGCGGATTTCTACACCATATATTTT.

The CDR3 DNA reads TGTGCCAGTAGTACGGGACAGTCCTATGGCTACACCTTC. This translates into CASSTGQSYGYTF. This chain connects TRBV19 to TRBJ1-2; 7 bases are a match to TRBD1. CDR3 length: 13 residues. The ends lost 4 bases at V and 4 bases at J; junction bases unmatched: 3. Germline CDR1 LNHDA, CDR2 SQIVND (reference sequence).

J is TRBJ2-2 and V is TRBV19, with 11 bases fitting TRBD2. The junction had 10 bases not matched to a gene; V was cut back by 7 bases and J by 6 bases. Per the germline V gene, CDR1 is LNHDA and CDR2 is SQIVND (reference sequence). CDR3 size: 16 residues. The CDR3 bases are TGTGCCAGTACCCTAGCGGGAGGCTTCTTCTCCGGGGAGCTGTTTTTT. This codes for CASTLAGGFFSGELFF.

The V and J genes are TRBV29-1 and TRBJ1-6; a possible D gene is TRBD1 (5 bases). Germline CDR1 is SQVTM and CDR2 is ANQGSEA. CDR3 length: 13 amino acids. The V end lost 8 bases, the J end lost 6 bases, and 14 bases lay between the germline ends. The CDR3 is CSILQGLNSPLHF. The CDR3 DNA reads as TGCAGCATCCTCCAGGGACTTAATTCACCCCTCCACTTT.

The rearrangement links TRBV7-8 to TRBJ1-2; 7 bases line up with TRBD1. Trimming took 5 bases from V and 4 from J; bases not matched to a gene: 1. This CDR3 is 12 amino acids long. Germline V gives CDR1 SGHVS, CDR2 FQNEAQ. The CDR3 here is CASSRDSYGYTF. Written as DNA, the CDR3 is TGTGCCAGCAGCCGGGACAGCTATGGCTACACCTTC.

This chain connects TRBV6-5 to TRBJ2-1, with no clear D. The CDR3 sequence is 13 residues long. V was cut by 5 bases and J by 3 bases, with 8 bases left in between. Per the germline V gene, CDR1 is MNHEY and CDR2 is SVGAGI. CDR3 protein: CASSPNGYNEQFF. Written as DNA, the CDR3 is TGTGCCAGCAGTCCTAACGGCTACAATGAGCAGTTCTTC.

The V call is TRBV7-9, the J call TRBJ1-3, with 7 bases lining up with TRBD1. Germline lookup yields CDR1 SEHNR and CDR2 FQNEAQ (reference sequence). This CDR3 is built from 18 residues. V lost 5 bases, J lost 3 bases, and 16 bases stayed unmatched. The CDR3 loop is CASSRGRQGLGDGNTIYF. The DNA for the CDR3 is TGTGCCAGCAGCCGAGGAAGACAGGGTCTGGGGGATGGAAACACCATATATTTT.

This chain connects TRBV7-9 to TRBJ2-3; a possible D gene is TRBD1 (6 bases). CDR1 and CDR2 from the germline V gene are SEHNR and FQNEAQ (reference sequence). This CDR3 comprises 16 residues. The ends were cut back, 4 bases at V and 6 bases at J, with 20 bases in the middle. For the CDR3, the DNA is TGTGCCAGCAGCTCAATTGGGGGCCTAGTTGAGGATACGCAGTATTTT. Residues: CASSSIGGLVEDTQYF. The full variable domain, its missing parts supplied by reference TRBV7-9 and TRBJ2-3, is DTGVSQNPRHKITKRGQNVTFRCDPISEHNRLYWYRQTLGQGPEFLTYFQNEAQLEKSRLLSDRFSAERPKGSFSTLEIQRTEQGDSAMYLCASSSIGGLVEDTQYFGPGTRLTVL.

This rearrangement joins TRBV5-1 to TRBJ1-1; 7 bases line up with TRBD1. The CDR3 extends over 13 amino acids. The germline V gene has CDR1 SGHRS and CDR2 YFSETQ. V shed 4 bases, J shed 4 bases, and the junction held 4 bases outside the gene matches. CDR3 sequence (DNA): TGCGCCAGCAGCCCGCCAGGGGGCACTGAAGCTTTCTTT. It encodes CASSPPGGTEAFF.

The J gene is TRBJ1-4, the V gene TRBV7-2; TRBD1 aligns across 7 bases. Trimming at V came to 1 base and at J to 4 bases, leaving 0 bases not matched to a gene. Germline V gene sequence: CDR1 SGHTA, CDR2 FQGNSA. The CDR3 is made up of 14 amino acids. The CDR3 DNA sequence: TGTGCCAGCAGCTTAGACAGGGGTAATGAAAAACTGTTTTTT. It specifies CASSLDRGNEKLFF. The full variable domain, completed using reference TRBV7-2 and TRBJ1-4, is GAGVSQSPSNKVTEKGKDVELRCDPISGHTALYWYRQSLGQGLEFLIYFQGNSAPDKSGLPSDRFSAERTGGSVSTLTIQRTQQEDSAVYLCASSLDRGNEKLFFGSGTQLSVL.

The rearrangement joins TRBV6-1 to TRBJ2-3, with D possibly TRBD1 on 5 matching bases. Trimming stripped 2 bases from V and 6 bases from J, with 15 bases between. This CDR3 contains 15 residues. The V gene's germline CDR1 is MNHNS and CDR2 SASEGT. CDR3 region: CASSESGIARDTQYF. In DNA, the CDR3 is TGTGCCAGCAGTGAATCAGGGATTGCGAGGGATACGCAGTATTTT.

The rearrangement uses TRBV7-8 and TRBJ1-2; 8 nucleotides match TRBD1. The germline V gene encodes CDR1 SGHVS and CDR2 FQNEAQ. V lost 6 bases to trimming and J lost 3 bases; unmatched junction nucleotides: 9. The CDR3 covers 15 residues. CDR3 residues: CASSLGTGEDYGYTF. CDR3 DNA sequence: TGTGCCAGCAGTCTCGGGACAGGAGAAGACTATGGCTACACCTTC. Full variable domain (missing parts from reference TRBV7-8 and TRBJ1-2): GAGVSQSPRYKVAKRGQDVALRCDPISGHVSLFWYQQALGQGPEFLTYFQNEAQLDKSGLPSDRFFAERPEGSVSTLKIQRTQQEDSAVYLCASSLGTGEDYGYTFGSGTRLTVV.

In DNA form, the CDR3 reads TGTGCCAGACGGAGATCGGACAGGGAGAATGAAAAACTGTTTTTT. This codes for CARRRSDRENEKLFF. This rearrangement joins TRBV19 to TRBJ1-4, with TRBD1 identical over 8 bases. The CDR3 covers 15 residues. V lost 9 bases and J lost 5; bases outside the gene matches: 11. Germline values: CDR1 LNHDA, CDR2 SQIVND (reference sequence).

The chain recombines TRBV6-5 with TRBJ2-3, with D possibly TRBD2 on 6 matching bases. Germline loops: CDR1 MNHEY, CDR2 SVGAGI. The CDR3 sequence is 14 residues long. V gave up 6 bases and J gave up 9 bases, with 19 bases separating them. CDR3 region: CASRPTRGIYTQYF. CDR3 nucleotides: TGTGCCAGCAGGCCCACGCGCGGGATCTACACGCAGTATTTT.

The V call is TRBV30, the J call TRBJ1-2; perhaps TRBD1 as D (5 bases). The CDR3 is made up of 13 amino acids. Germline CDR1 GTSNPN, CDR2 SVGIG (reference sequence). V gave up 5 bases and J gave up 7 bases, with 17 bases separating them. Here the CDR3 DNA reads TGTGCCTGGTCTGGCACAGGTTCTCGTGGCTACACCTTC. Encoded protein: CAWSGTGSRGYTF.

In DNA form, the CDR3 reads TGTGCCAGCAGCCACAATCTAGCGGGGGGATTAAGCGAGCAGTACTTC. This gives the protein CASSHNLAGGLSEQYF. The gene calls are TRBV3-1 (or the pseudogene TRBV3-2) and TRBJ2-7, with 11 bases aligning to TRBD2. The CDR3 extends over 16 amino acids. The germline V gene has CDR1 LGHDT and CDR2 YNNKEL (reference sequence). With 3 bases clipped from V and 6 bases from J, the junction kept 10 bases outside the gene matches.

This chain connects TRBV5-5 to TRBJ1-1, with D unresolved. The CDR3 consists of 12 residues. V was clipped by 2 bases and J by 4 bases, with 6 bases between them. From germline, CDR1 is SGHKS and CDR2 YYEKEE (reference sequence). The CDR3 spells CASSFSGTEAFF. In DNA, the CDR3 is TGTGCCAGCAGCTTCTCCGGCACTGAAGCTTTCTTT.

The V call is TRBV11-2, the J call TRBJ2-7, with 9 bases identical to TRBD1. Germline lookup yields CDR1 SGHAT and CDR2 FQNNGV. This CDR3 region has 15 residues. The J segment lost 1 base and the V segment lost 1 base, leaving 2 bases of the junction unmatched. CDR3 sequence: CASSLAGQGSYEQYF. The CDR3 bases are TGTGCCAGCAGCTTAGCGGGACAGGGATCCTACGAGCAGTACTTC.